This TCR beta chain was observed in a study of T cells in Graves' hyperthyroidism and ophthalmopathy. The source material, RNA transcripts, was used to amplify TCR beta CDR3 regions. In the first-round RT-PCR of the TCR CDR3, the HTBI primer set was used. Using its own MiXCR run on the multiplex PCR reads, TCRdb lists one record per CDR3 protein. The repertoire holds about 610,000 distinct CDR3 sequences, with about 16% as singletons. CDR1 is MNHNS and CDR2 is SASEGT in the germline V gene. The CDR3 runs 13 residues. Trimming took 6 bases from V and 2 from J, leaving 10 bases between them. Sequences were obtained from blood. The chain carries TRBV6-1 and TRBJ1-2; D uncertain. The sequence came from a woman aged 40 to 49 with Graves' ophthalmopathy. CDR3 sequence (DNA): TGTGCCAGCAGACCTACAGTAAACTATGGCTACACCTTC. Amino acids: CASRPTVNYGYTF.